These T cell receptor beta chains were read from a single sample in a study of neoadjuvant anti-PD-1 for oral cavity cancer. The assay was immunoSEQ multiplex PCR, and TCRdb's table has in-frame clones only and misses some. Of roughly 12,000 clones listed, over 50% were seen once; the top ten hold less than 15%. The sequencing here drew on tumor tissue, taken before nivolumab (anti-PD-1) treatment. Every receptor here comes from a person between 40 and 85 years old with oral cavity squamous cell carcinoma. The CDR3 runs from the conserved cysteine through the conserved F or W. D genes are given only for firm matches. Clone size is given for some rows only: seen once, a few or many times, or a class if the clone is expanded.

CDR3aa: CASSLEAGEGNEQFF
CDR3nt: TGTGCCAGCAGCTTAGAGGCGGGAGAGGGCAATGAGCAGTTCTTC
d_gene: TRBD2
v_gene: TRBV11-3
j_gene: TRBJ2-1
abundance: .

CDR3aa: CASSPNAERTQYF
CDR3nt: TGTGCCAGCAGTCCGAACGCTGAGCGGACCCAGTACTTC
d_gene: .
v_gene: TRBV2
j_gene: TRBJ2-5
abundance: few

CDR3aa: CASSREGGSSYEQYF
CDR3nt: TGTGCCAGCAGCCGAGAGGGGGGGAGCTCCTACGAGCAGTACTTC
d_gene: .
v_gene: TRBV6-5
j_gene: TRBJ2-7
abundance: .

CDR3aa: CASSLRSGLANTEAFF
CDR3nt: TGTGCCAGCAGCTTGCGGTCGGGGTTGGCGAACACTGAAGCTTTCTTT
d_gene: .
v_gene: TRBV11-1
j_gene: TRBJ1-1
abundance: .

CDR3aa: CASSAQTGDQETQYF
CDR3nt: TGTGCCAGCAGTGCGCAAACAGGGGACCAAGAGACCCAGTACTTC
d_gene: TRBD1
v_gene: TRBV6-1
j_gene: TRBJ2-5
abundance: few

CDR3aa: CASSPIRGAYTF
CDR3nt: TGTGCCAGCAGCCCGATTAGAGGGGCCTACACCTTC
d_gene: .
v_gene: TRBV7-8
j_gene: TRBJ1-2
abundance: .

CDR3aa: CASRPPTGGVHVDTQYF
CDR3nt: TGTGCCAGCAGACCCCCGACAGGGGGCGTTCACGTAGATACGCAGTATTTT
d_gene: TRBD1
v_gene: TRBV27
j_gene: TRBJ2-3
abundance: .

CDR3aa: CASSLMVGEYEQYF
CDR3nt: TGTGCCAGCAGCTTAATGGTAGGAGAGTACGAGCAGTACTTC
d_gene: .
v_gene: TRBV7-6
j_gene: TRBJ2-7
abundance: medium-sized

CDR3aa: CAAGTVNTGELFF
CDR3nt: TGTGCCGCCGGGACAGTGAACACCGGGGAGCTGTTTTTT
d_gene: TRBD1
v_gene: TRBV6-1
j_gene: TRBJ2-2
abundance: .

CDR3aa: CSVALLAGENEQFF
CDR3nt: TGCAGCGTTGCTCTACTAGCGGGAGAAAATGAGCAGTTCTTC
d_gene: TRBD2
v_gene: TRBV29-1
j_gene: TRBJ2-1
abundance: .

CDR3aa: CASSRDGNQPQHF
CDR3nt: TGTGCCAGTAGTAGGGATGGGAATCAGCCCCAGCATTTT
d_gene: .
v_gene: TRBV19
j_gene: TRBJ1-5
abundance: .

CDR3aa: CASSPTTSGNTQYF
CDR3nt: TGTGCCAGCAGTCCAACGACTAGCGGGAATACGCAGTATTTT
d_gene: TRBD2
v_gene: TRBV27
j_gene: TRBJ2-3
abundance: .

CDR3aa: CAWRDRGLEKLFF
CDR3nt: TGTGCCTGGAGGGACAGGGGGCTAGAAAAACTGTTTTTT
d_gene: TRBD1
v_gene: TRBV30
j_gene: TRBJ1-4
abundance: .

CDR3aa: CASSSDREATEAFF
CDR3nt: TGTGCCAGCAGCTCGGACAGGGAGGCCACTGAAGCTTTCTTT
d_gene: TRBD1
v_gene: TRBV13
j_gene: TRBJ1-1
abundance: .

CDR3aa: CASSFGDRKVYEQYF
CDR3nt: TGTGCCAGCAGCTTTGGGGACAGGAAAGTCTACGAGCAGTACTTC
d_gene: TRBD1
v_gene: TRBV5-8
j_gene: TRBJ2-7
abundance: .

CDR3aa: CASSLGPDSNQPQHF
CDR3nt: TGTGCCAGCAGCTTAGGGCCAGATAGCAATCAGCCCCAGCATTTT
d_gene: .
v_gene: TRBV7-9
j_gene: TRBJ1-5
abundance: .

CDR3aa: CASSDNAGTEQYF
CDR3nt: TGCGCCAGCAGTGACAATGCGGGGACCGAGCAGTACTTC
d_gene: .
v_gene: TRBV10-1
j_gene: TRBJ2-7
abundance: large

CDR3aa: CAMRPSSYEQYF
CDR3nt: TGTGCTATGAGGCCGAGCTCCTACGAGCAGTACTTC
d_gene: .
v_gene: TRBV2
j_gene: TRBJ2-7
abundance: .

CDR3aa: CASSLVSGRARDEQYF
CDR3nt: TGTGCCAGCAGTTTGGTTAGCGGGAGGGCCCGGGACGAGCAGTACTTC
d_gene: TRBD2
v_gene: TRBV28
j_gene: TRBJ2-7
abundance: medium-sized

CDR3aa: CASSQKAGNEQFF
CDR3nt: TGTGCCAGCAGCCAAAAGGCAGGGAATGAGCAGTTCTTC
d_gene: .
v_gene: TRBV7-9
j_gene: TRBJ2-1
abundance: .

CDR3aa: CASSTDRSNQPQHF
CDR3nt: TGTGCCAGCAGCACGGACAGGTCGAATCAGCCCCAGCATTTT
d_gene: TRBD1
v_gene: TRBV5-4
j_gene: TRBJ1-5
abundance: .

CDR3aa: CASSLWQGSNQPQHF
CDR3nt: TGTGCCAGCAGCTTGTGGCAGGGGAGCAATCAGCCCCAGCATTTT
d_gene: .
v_gene: TRBV5-8
j_gene: TRBJ1-5
abundance: .

CDR3aa: CASSPQGLASSYNEQFF
CDR3nt: TGTGCCAGCAGTCCCCAAGGACTAGCATCCTCCTACAATGAGCAGTTCTTC
d_gene: TRBD2
v_gene: TRBV25-1
j_gene: TRBJ2-1
abundance: once

CDR3aa: CAWSVGQGATYEQYF
CDR3nt: TGTGCCTGGAGTGTCGGACAGGGGGCGACCTACGAGCAGTACTTC
d_gene: TRBD1
v_gene: TRBV30
j_gene: TRBJ2-7
abundance: medium-sized

CDR3aa: CASSSRGSGANEQFF
CDR3nt: TGTGCCAGCAGTTCCCGGGGTAGCGGAGCCAATGAGCAGTTCTTC
d_gene: .
v_gene: TRBV6-5
j_gene: TRBJ2-1
abundance: .

CDR3aa: CASSPPEGTGNTIYF
CDR3nt: TGTGCCAGCAGCCCTCCGGAGGGAACTGGAAACACCATATATTTT
d_gene: .
v_gene: TRBV7-9
j_gene: TRBJ1-3
abundance: .

CDR3aa: CASSFRVGGSYEQYF
CDR3nt: TGCGCCAGCAGCTTCAGGGTCGGTGGTTCATACGAGCAGTACTTC
d_gene: .
v_gene: TRBV5-1
j_gene: TRBJ2-7
abundance: .

CDR3aa: CASSIGQGGTDTQYF
CDR3nt: TGTGCCAGCAGCATTGGACAGGGAGGCACAGATACGCAGTATTTT
d_gene: TRBD1
v_gene: TRBV7-2
j_gene: TRBJ2-3
abundance: once

CDR3aa: CAWSVNGRAGGGDTQYF
CDR3nt: TGTGCCTGGAGTGTAAACGGGAGAGCTGGGGGTGGAGATACGCAGTATTTT
d_gene: .
v_gene: TRBV30
j_gene: TRBJ2-3
abundance: few

CDR3aa: CASSSGGGPGNTEAFF
CDR3nt: TGCGCCAGCAGCTCCGGCGGGGGGCCGGGGAACACTGAAGCTTTCTTT
d_gene: .
v_gene: TRBV5-1
j_gene: TRBJ1-1
abundance: .

CDR3aa: CASSVSPENTGELFF
CDR3nt: TGTGCCAGCAGCGTATCTCCTGAGAACACCGGGGAGCTGTTTTTT
d_gene: .
v_gene: TRBV9
j_gene: TRBJ2-2
abundance: medium-sized

CDR3aa: CASSQVLIDTEAFF
CDR3nt: TGTGCCAGCAGCCAAGTCCTAATTGACACTGAAGCTTTCTTT
d_gene: .
v_gene: TRBV14
j_gene: TRBJ1-1
abundance: medium-sized

CDR3aa: CSVANTGELFF
CDR3nt: TGCAGCGTTGCTAACACCGGGGAGCTGTTTTTT
d_gene: .
v_gene: TRBV29-1
j_gene: TRBJ2-2
abundance: .

CDR3aa: CASRKEAFF
CDR3nt: TGTGCCAGCAGGAAGGAAGCTTTCTTT
d_gene: .
v_gene: TRBV6-1
j_gene: TRBJ1-1
abundance: few

CDR3aa: CASSLNGQITDTQYF
CDR3nt: TGCGCCAGCAGCTTGAACGGACAGATCACAGATACGCAGTATTTT
d_gene: .
v_gene: TRBV5-1
j_gene: TRBJ2-3
abundance: .

CDR3aa: CASSSLTGAAYEQYF
CDR3nt: TGTGCCAGCAGTTCCCTGACAGGGGCAGCCTACGAGCAGTACTTC
d_gene: TRBD1
v_gene: TRBV6-5
j_gene: TRBJ2-7
abundance: .

CDR3aa: CSVEVEQGAYGYTF
CDR3nt: TGCAGCGTTGAAGTTGAACAGGGAGCCTATGGCTACACCTTC
d_gene: .
v_gene: TRBV29-1
j_gene: TRBJ1-2
abundance: .

CDR3aa: CASSSARQGPTDTQYF
CDR3nt: TGTGCCAGCAGCTCCGCCCGACAGGGACCCACAGATACGCAGTATTTT
d_gene: TRBD1
v_gene: TRBV11-2
j_gene: TRBJ2-3
abundance: .

CDR3aa: CASSSGTGTYGYTF
CDR3nt: TGTGCCAGCAGCTCCGGGACAGGGACATATGGCTACACCTTC
d_gene: TRBD1
v_gene: TRBV25-1
j_gene: TRBJ1-2
abundance: few

CDR3aa: CASSFGGRDEQYF
CDR3nt: TGTGCCAGCAGCTTCGGCGGGAGAGACGAGCAGTACTTC
d_gene: TRBD2
v_gene: TRBV28
j_gene: TRBJ2-7
abundance: once

CDR3aa: CASSLKTGDRNNEQFF
CDR3nt: TGTGCCAGCAGCTTAAAAACAGGGGATAGGAACAATGAGCAGTTCTTC
d_gene: TRBD1
v_gene: TRBV11-3
j_gene: TRBJ2-1
abundance: .

CDR3aa: CASSVAGTSGGSSYNEQFF
CDR3nt: TGTGCCAGCAGCGTAGCGGGGACTAGCGGGGGAAGCTCCTACAATGAGCAGTTCTTC
d_gene: TRBD2
v_gene: TRBV9
j_gene: TRBJ2-1
abundance: once

CDR3aa: CAWGSSGGYQPQHF
CDR3nt: TGTGCCTGGGGCTCTTCGGGGGGGTACCAGCCCCAGCATTTT
d_gene: .
v_gene: TRBV30
j_gene: TRBJ1-5
abundance: .

CDR3aa: CSAADGDGAFF
CDR3nt: TGCAGTGCCGCCGACGGGGACGGAGCTTTCTTT
d_gene: .
v_gene: TRBV20-1
j_gene: TRBJ1-1
abundance: few

CDR3aa: CASRTGGIDQPQHF
CDR3nt: TGTGCCAGTCGGACAGGGGGAATTGATCAGCCCCAGCATTTT
d_gene: TRBD1
v_gene: TRBV19
j_gene: TRBJ1-5
abundance: .

CDR3aa: CATSGTDGETQYF
CDR3nt: TGTGCCACCTCAGGGACGGATGGGGAGACCCAGTACTTC
d_gene: .
v_gene: TRBV27
j_gene: TRBJ2-5
abundance: .

CDR3aa: CASSLYGRQETQYF
CDR3nt: TGTGCCAGCAGCTTGTATGGCAGGCAAGAGACCCAGTACTTC
d_gene: .
v_gene: TRBV5-6
j_gene: TRBJ2-5
abundance: few

CDR3aa: CASSPPGAGTGQPQHF
CDR3nt: TGTGCCAGCAGTCCACCAGGAGCGGGGACCGGGCAGCCCCAGCATTTT
d_gene: .
v_gene: TRBV28
j_gene: TRBJ1-5
abundance: .

CDR3aa: CASSPTDRDNEKLFF
CDR3nt: TGTGCCAGCAGCCCTACGGACAGGGACAATGAAAAACTGTTTTTT
d_gene: TRBD1
v_gene: TRBV5-4
j_gene: TRBJ1-4
abundance: .

CDR3aa: CASSFSGEETQYF
CDR3nt: TGTGCCAGCAGTTTTTCGGGGGAAGAGACCCAGTACTTC
d_gene: .
v_gene: TRBV27
j_gene: TRBJ2-5
abundance: few